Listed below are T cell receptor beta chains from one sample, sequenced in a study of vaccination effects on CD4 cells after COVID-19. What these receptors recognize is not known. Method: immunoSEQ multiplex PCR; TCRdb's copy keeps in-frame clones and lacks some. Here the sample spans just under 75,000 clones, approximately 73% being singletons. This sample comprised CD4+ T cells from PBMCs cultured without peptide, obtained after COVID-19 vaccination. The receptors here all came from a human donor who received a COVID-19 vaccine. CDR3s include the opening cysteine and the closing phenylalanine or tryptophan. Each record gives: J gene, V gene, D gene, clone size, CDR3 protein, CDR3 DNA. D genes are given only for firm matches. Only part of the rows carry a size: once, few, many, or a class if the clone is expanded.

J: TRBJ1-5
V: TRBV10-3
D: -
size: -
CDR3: CAIRQAQGNQPQHF
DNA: TGTGCCATTCGACAGGCCCAGGGCAATCAGCCCCAGCATTTT

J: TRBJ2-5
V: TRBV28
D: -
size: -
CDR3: CASSFFSGQETQYF
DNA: TGTGCCAGCAGTTTCTTCTCAGGGCAAGAGACCCAGTACTTC

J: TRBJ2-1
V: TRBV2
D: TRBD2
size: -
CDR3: CASSATASGWNEQFF
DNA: TGTGCCAGCAGTGCGACGGCTAGCGGGTGGAATGAGCAGTTCTTC

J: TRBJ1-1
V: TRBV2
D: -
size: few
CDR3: CASSATRTPPRNTEAFF
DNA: TGTGCCAGCAGTGCCACCCGGACCCCACCTCGGAACACTGAAGCTTTCTTT

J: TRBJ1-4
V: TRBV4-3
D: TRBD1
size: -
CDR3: CASSQRTGTGDEKLFF
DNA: TGCGCCAGCAGCCAGAGGACCGGGACAGGGGATGAAAAACTGTTTTTT

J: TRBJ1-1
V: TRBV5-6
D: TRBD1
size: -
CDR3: CASSLRGQENTEAFF
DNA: TGTGCCAGCAGCTTGCGGGGACAGGAGAACACTGAAGCTTTCTTT

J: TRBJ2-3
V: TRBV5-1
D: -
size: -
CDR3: CASSQGTSTDTQYF
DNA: TGCGCCAGCAGCCAAGGGACTAGCACAGATACGCAGTATTTT

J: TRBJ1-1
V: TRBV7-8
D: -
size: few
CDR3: CASRATFRFRENTEAFF
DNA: TGTGCCAGCAGGGCTACCTTCCGGTTTAGAGAGAACACTGAAGCTTTCTTT

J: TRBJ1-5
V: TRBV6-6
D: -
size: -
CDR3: CASSYLPSSNQPQHF
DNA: TGTGCCAGCAGTTACTTGCCGAGCAGCAATCAGCCCCAGCATTTT

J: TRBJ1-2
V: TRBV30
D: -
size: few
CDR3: CACHRDAWDGYTF
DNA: TGTGCCTGCCACCGGGACGCCTGGGATGGCTACACCTTC

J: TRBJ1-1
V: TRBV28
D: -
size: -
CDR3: CASVSPLRVEAFF
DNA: TGTGCCAGTGTAAGCCCCCTTAGGGTTGAAGCTTTCTTT